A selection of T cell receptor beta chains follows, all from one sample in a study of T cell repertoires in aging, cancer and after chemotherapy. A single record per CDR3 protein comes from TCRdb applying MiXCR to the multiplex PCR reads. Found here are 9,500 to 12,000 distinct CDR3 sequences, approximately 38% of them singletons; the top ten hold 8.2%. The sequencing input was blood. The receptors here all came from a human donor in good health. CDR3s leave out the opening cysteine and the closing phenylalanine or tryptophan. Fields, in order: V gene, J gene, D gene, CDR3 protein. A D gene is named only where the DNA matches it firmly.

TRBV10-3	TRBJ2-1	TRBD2	AISPSGSYNEQF
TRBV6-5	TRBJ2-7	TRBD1	ASRRGQGAAYEQY
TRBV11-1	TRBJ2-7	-	ASSLDGEQY
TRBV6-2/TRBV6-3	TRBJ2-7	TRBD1	ASSYSIGTGGIYEQY
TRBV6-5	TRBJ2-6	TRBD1	ASSAGTGGGTGANVLT
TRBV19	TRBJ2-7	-	ASSIRRGYEQY
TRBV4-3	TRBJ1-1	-	ASSQNLVRANGTEAF
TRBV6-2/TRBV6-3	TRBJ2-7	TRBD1	ASTLADRASEQY
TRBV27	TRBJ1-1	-	ASSLLEGTTEAF
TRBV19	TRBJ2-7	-	ASSPGQNYEQY
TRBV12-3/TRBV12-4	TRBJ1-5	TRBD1	ASSHTTGGWVNQPQH
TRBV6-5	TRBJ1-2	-	ASSPPAGGYT
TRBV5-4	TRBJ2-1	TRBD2	ASSSTPSGRANEQF
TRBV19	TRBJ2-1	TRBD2	ASSIYGRTSGRASPEQF
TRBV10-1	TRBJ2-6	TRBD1	ASSPSTGAGANVLT
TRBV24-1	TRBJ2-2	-	ATSWNTGELF
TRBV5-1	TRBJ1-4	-	ASSSQGTNEKLF
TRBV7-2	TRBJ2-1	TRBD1	ASSLAGTGFSIEQF
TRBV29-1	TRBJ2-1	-	SVDGLFPSYNEQF
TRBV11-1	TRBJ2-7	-	ASSLAGEGEQY
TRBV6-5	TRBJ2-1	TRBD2	ASTSRGGNTNEQF
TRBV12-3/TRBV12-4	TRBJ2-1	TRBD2	ASSFETGVLAGRMNEQF
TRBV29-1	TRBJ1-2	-	SVGPEGYGYT
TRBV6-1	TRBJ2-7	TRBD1	ASRVGTGGAYEQY
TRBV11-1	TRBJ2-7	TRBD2	ASSLARSTSGSYEQY
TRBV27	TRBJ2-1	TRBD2	ASSPRVSGRAVPNEQF
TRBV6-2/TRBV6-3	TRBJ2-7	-	ARQSEQY
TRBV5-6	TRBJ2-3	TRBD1	ASSLADRALNTQY
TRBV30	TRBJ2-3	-	AWRGLVDTQY
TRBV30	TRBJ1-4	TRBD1	AWSDRGRSEKLF
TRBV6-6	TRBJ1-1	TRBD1	ASSSQGAGTEAF
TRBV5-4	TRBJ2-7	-	ASRGWGYNEQY
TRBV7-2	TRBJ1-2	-	ASSSRGAGMVRGYT
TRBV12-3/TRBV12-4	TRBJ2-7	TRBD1	ASSPGTGNNEQY
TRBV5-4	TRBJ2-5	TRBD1	ASSPGGQETQY
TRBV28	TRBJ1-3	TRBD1	ASSSATGFGNTIY
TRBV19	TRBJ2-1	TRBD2	ASSAFTSGRDNEQF
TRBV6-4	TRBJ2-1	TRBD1	ASSDSPDRGANEQF
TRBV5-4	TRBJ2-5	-	ASSRTSGGKETQY
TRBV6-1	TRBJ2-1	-	ASGRHEQF
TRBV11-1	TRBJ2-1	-	ASGSNEQF
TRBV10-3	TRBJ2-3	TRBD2	AISEVDRDYKVYTQY
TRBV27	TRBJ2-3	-	ASSLGVEGTDTQY
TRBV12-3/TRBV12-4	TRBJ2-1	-	ASSASTGPNEQF